The 2 T cell receptor beta chains in this list originate from one sample, sequenced in a study of T-cell reconstitution after alpha-beta-depleted transplantation in children. Unique molecular identifiers featured in how the TCRbeta library was prepared. TCRdb independently ran MiXCR on the PCR reads; one entry per CDR3 protein. The repertoire consists of 750,000 to 950,000 distinct CDR3 sequences, with 15% to 20% occurring once and the leading ten covering about 4.6%. Material: PBMCs, mostly from graft donor cells, obtained 360 days after TCRalphabeta/CD19-depleted stem cell transplant. Receptor source: a male patient under 18 who had a stem cell transplant for acute lymphoblastic leukemia, so the T cells may come from the graft donor.

This clonotype was observed a handful of times. The V gene is TRBV25-1, the J gene TRBJ2-7; 7 positions match TRBD2. The CDR3 is 13 amino acids. J was trimmed by 4 bases and V by 4 bases; bases with no gene match: 4. Germline V lookup: CDR1 MGHDK, CDR2 SYGVNS. CDR3 residues: CASSGTSQYEQYF. In DNA, the CDR3 is TGTGCCAGCAGTGGGACTAGTCAGTACGAGCAGTACTTC.

The rearrangement uses TRBV4-1 and TRBJ1-5; the D gene is possibly TRBD1 (5 bases). V lost 3 bases, J lost 2 bases, and 8 bases lay in between. The germline V gene encodes CDR1 MGHRA and CDR2 YSYEKL. This CDR3 has 14 residues. The CDR3 region is CASSQTVGNQPQHF. The CDR3 DNA reads as TGCGCCAGCAGCCAGACAGTGGGCAATCAGCCCCAGCATTTT.